This T cell receptor (beta chain) came from a study of molecular identifiers for immune sequencing clone quantification. CDR1 is SGDLS, CDR2 YYNGEE, per germline. The CDR3 extends over 13 amino acids. V lost 0 bases, J lost 8 bases, and 11 bases lay in between. TCRdb processed the PCR reads anew with MiXCR; each CDR3 protein has one entry. This table has hundreds of thousands of distinct CDR3 sequences, roughly 25% appearing once. This clonotype was picked up a small number of times. The receptor's source is a human donor in good health. Some libraries in this study had Jurkat cell RNA spiked in. The chain combines TRBV9 with TRBJ1-1; D not resolved. Sequencing was performed on naive CD8+ T cells from blood, with Jurkat cell RNA spiked in. The sample's subset: FACS-sorted CD8+CD4-CCR7+CD45RA+ naive T cells. The CDR3 loop is CASSVGAVEEAFF. The CDR3 bases are TGTGCCAGCAGCGTAGGGGCCGTTGAAGAAGCTTTCTTT. The full variable domain, in which reference TRBV9 and TRBJ1-1 provide the parts outside the CDR3, is DSGVTQTPKHLITATGQRVTLRCSPRSGDLSVYWYQQSLDQGLQFLIQYYNGEERAKGNILERFSAQQFPDLHSELNLSSLELGDSALYFCASSVGAVEEAFFGQGTRLTVV.